These 21 T cell receptor beta chains were sequenced from one sample in a study of T cells in Graves' hyperthyroidism and ophthalmopathy. It was RNA transcripts that yielded the amplified TCR beta CDR3 regions. First-round RT-PCR with HTBI primers amplified the TCR CDR3 region. TCRdb independently ran MiXCR on the multiplex PCR reads; one entry per CDR3 protein. The sample comprises 280,000 or so distinct CDR3 sequences, over 12% of which are singletons, and under 35% rests with the top ten. Material: blood. These receptors originate from a woman aged 50 to 60 with Graves' hyperthyroidism that later progressed to Graves' ophthalmopathy.

This clonotype was found many times. The chain has TRBV3-1 and TRBJ2-7; D call uncertain. V gave up 3 bases and J gave up 5 bases, with 8 bases separating them. Germline CDR1 and CDR2: LGHDT and YNNKEL (reference sequence). The CDR3 covers 12 residues. CDR3: CASSQEVDEQYF. DNA for the CDR3: TGTGCCAGCAGCCAGGAAGTAGACGAGCAGTACTTC.

The chain combines TRBV30 with TRBJ2-3; D is tentatively TRBD1 or TRBD2 (6 bases each). The CDR3 has 13 residues. V was pared by 8 bases and J by 2 bases, with 14 bases between. In germline, CDR1 is GTSNPN, CDR2 SVGIG (reference sequence). The chain's CDR3 is CAGGGTFTDTQYF. DNA for the CDR3: TGTGCCGGGGGCGGGACCTTCACAGATACGCAGTATTTT.

The J gene is TRBJ2-3, the V gene TRBV5-6; TRBD1 aligns across 8 bases. CDR1 SGHDT and CDR2 YYEEEE come from the germline V gene. The CDR3 is 15 residues long. With V trimmed by 4 bases and J by 2 bases, 6 bases remained unmatched. The CDR3 coding sequence is TGTGCCAGCAGCCGGACAGGGAGACTCACAGATACGCAGTATTTT. Its protein is CASSRTGRLTDTQYF. Drawing the rest from reference TRBV5-6 and TRBJ2-3, the complete variable domain is DAGVTQSPTHLIKTRGQQVTLRCSPKSGHDTVSWYQQALGQGPQFIFQYYEEEERQRGNFPDRFSGHQFPNYSSELNVNALLLGDSALYLCASSRTGRLTDTQYFGPGTRLTVL.

This clonotype was detected ten times or more. The chain recombines TRBV3-1 with TRBJ2-1; 13 bases are shared with TRBD2. From germline, CDR1 is LGHDT and CDR2 YNNKEL (reference sequence). Trimming cost V 4 bases and J 7 bases; bases outside gene matches: 10. The CDR3 has 17 amino acids. For the CDR3, the DNA is TGTGCCAGCAGCCCCCGGACTAGCGGGAGAGGTAGGAATGAGCAGTTCTTC. This gives the protein CASSPRTSGRGRNEQFF.

This clonotype was recorded at least ten times. The chain has TRBV28 and TRBJ2-2; 7 bases are a match to TRBD1. The CDR3 runs 16 residues. Germline V lookup: CDR1 MDHEN, CDR2 SYDVKM. Trimming took 4 bases from V and 1 from J; bases not matched to a gene: 6. The CDR3 DNA follows: TGTGCCAGCAGTTCCATGGGGGACAGGAACACCGGGGAGCTGTTTTTT. Protein sequence: CASSSMGDRNTGELFF.

This clonotype has a count of ten or more. The V and J genes are TRBV20-1 and TRBJ2-2; TRBD2 matches 11 bases. CDR1 and CDR2 (germline): DFQATT, SNEGSKA (reference sequence). This CDR3 has 14 residues. Unmatched junction bases numbered 7, after V lost 6 bases and J lost 7 bases. The CDR3 nucleotides are TGCAGTGCCCTTCCACTAGCGGGAGACGGGGAGCTGTTTTTT. Protein sequence: CSALPLAGDGELFF.

The rearrangement links TRBV9 to TRBJ2-5, with D possibly being TRBD2 (6 bases). Per germline, CDR1 SGDLS and CDR2 YYNGEE. V lost 4 bases and J 9 bases, leaving 22 bases between the germline ends. The CDR3 runs 15 residues. CDR3 nucleotide sequence: TGTGCCAGCAGCAGACCCGGGACTTCGGAAGGGCCCCAGTACTTC. This sequence encodes CASSRPGTSEGPQYF.

The table lists this clonotype with many counts. The J gene is TRBJ2-3, the V gene TRBV28; 10 bases fit TRBD2. The CDR3 extends over 14 amino acids. Germline trimming cut 4 bases from V and 6 bases from J; bases unmatched to any gene: 4. CDR1 and CDR2 (germline): MDHEN, SYDVKM. The CDR3 spells CASSSRTSGDTQYF. The CDR3 DNA sequence: TGTGCCAGCAGTTCCCGGACTAGCGGCGATACGCAGTATTTT.

This clonotype was detected many times. The rearrangement links TRBV6-7 to TRBJ1-2, with D perhaps matching TRBD1 (6 bases). TRBV6-7 is an ORF for which the function is uncertain. The CDR3 has 12 residues. Trimming stripped 7 bases from V and 6 bases from J, with 12 bases between. In nucleotides, the CDR3 is TGTGCCAGCACCAACTGGGGGCATGGCTACACCTTC. Its protein is CASTNWGHGYTF.

This clonotype was counted ten times or more. The chain couples TRBV3-1 to TRBJ2-7; maybe TRBD2 (7 bases). In germline, CDR1 is LGHDT, CDR2 YNNKEL (reference sequence). V lost 0 bases and J lost 0, with 12 bases in between. The CDR3 runs 16 residues. This CDR3 is CASSQEGGRHSYEQYF. DNA of the CDR3: TGTGCCAGCAGCCAAGAGGGGGGGCGTCACTCCTACGAGCAGTACTTC.

Ten or more counts support this clonotype. The rearrangement joins TRBV7-2 to TRBJ2-1; TRBD2 aligns across 10 bases. Germline lookup yields CDR1 SGHTA and CDR2 FQGNSA. The CDR3 spans 18 residues. The V segment lost 1 base and the J segment 0 bases; nucleotides outside the gene matches: 6. The CDR3 sequence is CASSLGLAGDISYNEQFF. The CDR3 DNA follows: TGTGCCAGCAGCTTAGGTCTAGCGGGAGATATCTCCTACAATGAGCAGTTCTTC.

Turning to this clonotype: A read error may produce the germline difference seen at one junction end. The V call is TRBV5-4, the J call TRBJ2-5, with 7 bases fitting TRBD2. This CDR3 is built from 11 residues. The germline gives CDR1 SGHNT, CDR2 YYREEE (reference sequence). DNA of the CDR3: TGTGCCAGCAGCCTATCTCTAGCGGACGACTTC. Protein: CASSLSLADDF.

This clonotype came up many times. The V gene is TRBV20-1, the J gene TRBJ1-2; D is ambiguous. This CDR3 comprises 13 residues. Germline CDR1 DFQATT, CDR2 SNEGSKA (reference sequence). V lost 6 bases, J lost 3 bases, and 14 bases lay in between. CDR3: CSAKSPGYYGYTF. Here the CDR3 DNA reads TGCAGTGCCAAAAGCCCGGGGTACTATGGCTACACCTTC.

This clonotype was counted ten times or more. CDR3 sequence: CASSPGTGGDTQYF. In nucleotides, the CDR3 is TGTGCCAGCAGTCCCGGGACAGGGGGTGATACGCAGTATTTT. The rearrangement joins TRBV12-3 or TRBV12-4 to TRBJ2-3; 11 bases map to TRBD1. J lost 6 bases, V lost 5 bases, and 4 bases had no gene match. The CDR3 is 14 amino acids.

The chain links TRBV2 to TRBJ1-5, with TRBD1 matching 7 bases. The CDR3 extends over 15 amino acids. CDR1 and CDR2 (germline): SNHLY, FYNNEI. The V and J ends lost 2 bases and 2 bases, in that order; junction bases with no gene match: 3. CDR3 sequence: CASSEYGQGNQPQHF. The DNA of the CDR3 is TGTGCCAGCAGTGAATACGGACAGGGCAATCAGCCCCAGCATTTT.

This clonotype was found many times. The rearrangement joins TRBV2 to TRBJ2-7, with D maybe TRBD2 (5 bases). Trimming pared 3 bases from V and 1 base from J, leaving 10 bases between. Germline CDR1 and CDR2: SNHLY and FYNNEI. The CDR3 runs to 14 residues. The chain's CDR3 is CASSDEGSSYEQYF. In nucleotides, the CDR3 is TGTGCCAGCAGTGACGAGGGAAGTTCCTACGAGCAGTACTTC.

This clonotype was observed a handful of times. The chain is built from TRBV6-5 and TRBJ2-7; 9 nucleotides agree with TRBD1. Germline-derived CDR1 and CDR2 are MNHEY and SVGAGI. The CDR3 runs to 14 residues. V was clipped by 2 bases and J by 7 bases; unmatched bases: 6. Written as DNA, the CDR3 is TGTGCCAGCAGTTACCCGGGACAGGGTGAAGAGCAGTACTTC. Residues: CASSYPGQGEEQYF.

This clonotype was detected ten times or more. The chain employs TRBV5-1 and TRBJ1-1, with D maybe TRBD1 (6 bases). Trimming left V 3 bases short and J 5 bases short, with 17 bases between. Germline assignment: CDR1 SGHRS and CDR2 YFSETQ. The CDR3 has 15 residues. The DNA of the CDR3 is TGCGCCAGCAGCTCAGCCGGACAGACGGGTACTGAAGCTTTCTTT. Protein product: CASSSAGQTGTEAFF.

The CDR3 here is CASRGLAGETQYF. The CDR3 DNA sequence: TGTGCCAGCAGGGGACTAGCTGGGGAGACCCAGTACTTC. The V and J genes are TRBV6-1 and TRBJ2-5; the match to TRBD2 covers 9 bases. This CDR3 is built from 13 residues. V trimming: 6 bases; J trimming: 5 bases; junction bases outside the gene matches: 4. Germline V gene sequence: CDR1 MNHNS, CDR2 SASEGT.

This clonotype was detected many times. V and J are TRBV7-9 and TRBJ1-1; a weak D match, TRBD1 (5 bases). V was shortened by 1 base and J by 6 bases, with 9 bases between the two germline ends. Looked up from germline, CDR1 is SEHNR and CDR2 is FQNEAQ (reference sequence). This CDR3 has 13 amino acids. CDR3 residues: CASSLDGAAEAFF. DNA for the CDR3: TGTGCCAGCAGCTTAGACGGGGCAGCTGAAGCTTTCTTT.

The sample holds many counts of this clonotype. V is TRBV27 and J is TRBJ1-5, with D perhaps TRBD1 (5 bases). CDR3 length equals 14 residues. Germline CDR1 reads MNHEY; CDR2 reads SMNVEV (reference sequence). The V end lost 5 bases, the J end lost 5 bases, and 13 bases lay between the germline ends. CDR3 in DNA: TGTGCCAGCAGTCCCCAGGGTGAATATCAGCCCCAGCATTTT. Amino acids: CASSPQGEYQPQHF.